The 20 T cell receptor beta chains below all came from one sample that was sequenced in a study of tumor-infiltrating lymphocytes in primary liver carcinoma. From unsorted bulk tissue weighing roughly 19-32 mg, DNA and RNA were co-extracted. cDNA specific to TCR beta was made from 450 to 500 ng of total RNA, with a constant-region primer employed for priming. Researchers made the TCR beta libraries by running three nested multiplex PCR rounds with slightly modified ARM-PCR. It was with TRBV1-TRBV30 forward primers and a C-beta reverse primer that the first two PCR rounds were run, at roughly 9 cycles each. TCRdb fed the multiplex PCR reads into MiXCR, producing one record per CDR3 protein. The data show 150,000 to 200,000 distinct CDR3 sequences, around 81% seen once. The sample taken for sequencing was tumor tissue from primary liver carcinoma. These receptors were taken from a man aged 35-49 years with primary liver carcinoma and hepatitis B virus infection.

This clonotype appeared once. An end of the junction differs from the germline gene, which may be a read error. CDR3 loop: CASSTGGTAEASF. In nucleotides, the CDR3 is TGTGCCAGCAGCACAGGGGGGACTGCTGAAGCTTCCTTC. The J gene is TRBJ1-1, the V gene TRBV6-6; 8 nucleotides match TRBD1. The CDR3 loop spans 13 amino acids. CDR1 MNHNY and CDR2 SVGAGI come from the germline V gene (reference sequence).

This clonotype came up once. This sequence joins TRBV11-2 and TRBJ2-5; no reliable D call. The germline V and J ends were trimmed by 6 bases and 4 bases, with 18 bases remaining between them. The V gene's germline CDR1 is SGHAT and CDR2 FQNNGV. The CDR3 is 15 residues long. CDR3 bases: TGTGCCAGCAGACCCGTCTGGCTAGTTCCAGAGACCCAGTACTTC. It codes for CASRPVWLVPETQYF.

Of note for this clonotype: A much larger clone lies a single base off, so this may be a read error. CDR3: CASRKAGGPLDQYF. The CDR3, as DNA: TGTGCCAGCAGGAAAGCGGGAGGCCCTCTCGATCAGTACTTC. The V call is TRBV5-6, the J call TRBJ2-7; 9 bases fit TRBD2. In germline, CDR1 is SGHDT, CDR2 YYEEEE. The V segment lost 5 bases and the J segment 10 bases; nucleotides outside the gene matches: 13. The CDR3 runs 14 residues.

To note about this clonotype: The germline gene is not matched at one end of the junction; a read error may be the cause. The chain is built from TRBV6-2 or TRBV6-3 and TRBJ2-3, with TRBD2 as a possible D gene (6 bases). The CDR3 spans 14 residues. The germline gives CDR1 MNHEY, CDR2 SVGEGT. CDR3: CASSEDGSSDAQYF. The CDR3 DNA reads as TGTGCCAGCAGTGAAGACGGGAGCTCAGATGCGCAGTATTTT.

For this clonotype: In this CDR3 the conserved last residue, phenylalanine or tryptophan, is missing, so a read error is likely. The chain employs TRBV30 and TRBJ2-1, with unresolved D. With 2 bases removed from V and 9 bases from J, the gap between germline ends came to 17 bases. The CDR3 has 14 amino acids. Germline values: CDR1 GTSNPN, CDR2 SVGIG (reference sequence). The CDR3 sequence: CAWSKGDHLTEQFS. The DNA for the CDR3 is TGTGCCTGGAGTAAGGGTGACCACCTAACTGAGCAGTTCTCC.

This clonotype was observed at least ten times. The chain recombines TRBV6-5 with TRBJ2-2, with 10 bases lining up with TRBD2. CDR3 size: 14 residues. Germline CDR1 is MNHEY and CDR2 is SVGAGI. V lost 10 bases, J lost 1 base, and 3 bases stayed unmatched. The CDR3 spells CATKREGNTGELFF. As DNA, the CDR3 is TGTGCCACAAAGCGGGAGGGGAACACCGGGGAGCTGTTTTTT.

Comments on this clonotype: At one boundary the junction diverges from the germline segment, which might be a read error. CDR3 amino acids: CVSNLGGTGYNEQFF. CDR3 bases: TGCGTCAGCAACCTTGGCGGGACAGGGTACAATGAGCAGTTCTTC. The rearrangement links TRBV4-1 to TRBJ2-1, with 9 positions matching TRBD1. This CDR3 spans 15 amino acids. CDR1 and CDR2 from the germline V gene are MGHRA and YSYEKL.

Remarks on this clonotype: At one end the junction does not follow the germline gene, possibly because of a read error. The chain uses TRBV29-1 and TRBJ2-1; TRBD2 matches at 13 bases. The length of the CDR3 is 15 residues. Germline lookup yields CDR1 SQVTM and CDR2 ANQGSEA. The CDR3, as DNA: TGCAGCGTTGGACTAGCGGGAGGATTCCACAATGGGCAGTTCTTC. Its translation is CSVGLAGGFHNGQFF.

Details on this clonotype: One end of the junction varies from germline; a read error may be responsible. The chain's CDR3 is CASSTPPGTGTYDYTF. CDR3 nucleotides: TGTGCTAGTAGTACACCCCCCGGGACAGGGACCTATGACTACACCTTC. The chain recombines TRBV28 with TRBJ1-2; 9 bases match TRBD1. CDR1 is MDHEN and CDR2 is SYDVKM in the germline V gene. The CDR3 has 16 residues.

For this clonotype: Its ends do not fully match the called genes, so a read error is possible. The CDR3 loop reads CAGSPGGSGANVLTF. CDR3 nucleotides: TGTGCCGGCAGTCCCGGGGGCTCTGGGGCCAACGTGCTGACTTTC. This sequence joins TRBV12-3 or TRBV12-4 and TRBJ2-6; D is perhaps TRBD1 or TRBD2 (6 bases each). The CDR3 has 15 residues.

V gene TRBV19 combines with J gene TRBJ2-7, with D perhaps matching TRBD1 (5 bases). There are 14 residues in the CDR3. V lost 5 bases and J lost 6, with 17 bases in between. Germline loops: CDR1 LNHDA, CDR2 SQIVND (reference sequence). The CDR3 DNA follows: TGTGCCAGTAGTGAAAGGGTAGGGGTCGGCGAGCAGTACTTC. It codes for CASSERVGVGEQYF.

With regard to this clonotype: Just one base apart from a much larger clone, this may be a read error. This sequence joins TRBV7-9 and TRBJ2-1; 9 positions match TRBD2. From germline, CDR1 is SEHNR and CDR2 FQNEAQ (reference sequence). Germline trimming cut 6 bases from V and 9 bases from J; bases unmatched to any gene: 12. CDR3 length equals 15 residues. The CDR3 nucleotides are TGTGCCAGCAGGAGGACTAGCGTGAGTGGCTTTGAGCAGTTCTTC. Protein: CASRRTSVSGFEQFF.

Of note for this clonotype: One end of the junction is discordant with germline, which a read error may explain. The chain links TRBV6-1 to TRBJ2-7, with D hard to call. This CDR3 region has 14 residues. Germline CDR1 MNHNS, CDR2 SASEGT. Here the CDR3 reads CASTSVSLSYERYF. Written as DNA, the CDR3 is TGTGCAAGTACAAGCGTGAGCTTGTCCTACGAGCGGTACTTC.

This clonotype is labeled as medium-sized. The chain carries TRBV11-2 and TRBJ2-7; no firm D call. Germline CDR1 is SGHAT and CDR2 is FQNNGV. The germline V and J ends were trimmed by 0 bases and 2 bases, with 8 bases remaining between them. This CDR3 has 14 residues. CDR3 residues: CASSLDRQAYEQYF. The CDR3 DNA reads as TGTGCCAGCAGCTTAGATCGACAAGCCTACGAGCAGTACTTC.

This chain connects TRBV12-3 or TRBV12-4 to TRBJ2-2; TRBD2 might be the D (5 bases). Trimming left V 9 bases short and J 4 bases short, with 21 bases between. CDR3 length equals 16 residues. The DNA of the CDR3 is TGTGCCAGGAGCCTCCGTAGAGGGCGAATCACCGGGGAGCTGTTTTTT. Translation gives CARSLRRGRITGELFF.

This clonotype was picked up a small number of times. The chain uses TRBV19 and TRBJ2-2, with 9 positions matching TRBD1. Losses at the gene ends were 3 bases for V and 5 bases for J; bases not matched to a gene: 4. The CDR3 totals 15 residues. Germline CDR1 is LNHDA and CDR2 is SQIVND (reference sequence). The CDR3 DNA is TGTGCCAGTAGTATTGGACAGGGGTGGACCGGGGAGCTGTTTTTT. Translating it yields CASSIGQGWTGELFF.

Concerning this clonotype itself: One end of the junction varies from germline; a read error may be responsible. This chain uses TRBV12-3 or TRBV12-4 with TRBJ2-1; D possibly corresponds to TRBD2 (5 bases). The CDR3 extends over 15 amino acids. DNA for the CDR3: TGTGTCAGCAGTTTGAGGGCTAGTGGGAACTACCAGCAGTTCTTC. It encodes CVSSLRASGNYQQFF.

This clonotype is labeled medium-sized (0.01 to 0.1%). The J gene is TRBJ2-1, the V gene TRBV11-2; the match to TRBD1 covers 8 bases. The CDR3 is made up of 15 amino acids. Trimming cost V 2 bases and J 7 bases; bases outside gene matches: 7. Per germline, CDR1 SGHAT and CDR2 FQNNGV. The CDR3 here is CASSLRTGPGNEQFF. For the CDR3, the DNA is TGTGCCAGCAGCTTAAGGACAGGGCCGGGGAATGAGCAGTTCTTC.

V gene TRBV6-2 or TRBV6-3 combines with J gene TRBJ1-1; D call uncertain. The V and J ends lost 6 bases and 8 bases respectively, with 25 bases between them. CDR1 is MNHEY, CDR2 SVGEGT, per germline. There are 16 residues in the CDR3. CDR3 residues: CASRRSDIWRRTEAFF. CDR3 DNA sequence: TGTGCCAGCAGAAGATCCGATATATGGAGGCGCACCGAAGCTTTCTTT.

For this clonotype: A read error may account for a junction end that differs from germline. The V call is TRBV6-2 or TRBV6-3, the J call TRBJ2-5, with D perhaps TRBD2 (5 bases). CDR1 MNHEY and CDR2 SVGEGT come from the germline V gene. The CDR3 runs to 12 residues. CDR3 nucleotide sequence: TGTACCAGCAGACCGGGATTAAAGACCCAGTACTTC. Translating it yields CTSRPGLKTQYF.